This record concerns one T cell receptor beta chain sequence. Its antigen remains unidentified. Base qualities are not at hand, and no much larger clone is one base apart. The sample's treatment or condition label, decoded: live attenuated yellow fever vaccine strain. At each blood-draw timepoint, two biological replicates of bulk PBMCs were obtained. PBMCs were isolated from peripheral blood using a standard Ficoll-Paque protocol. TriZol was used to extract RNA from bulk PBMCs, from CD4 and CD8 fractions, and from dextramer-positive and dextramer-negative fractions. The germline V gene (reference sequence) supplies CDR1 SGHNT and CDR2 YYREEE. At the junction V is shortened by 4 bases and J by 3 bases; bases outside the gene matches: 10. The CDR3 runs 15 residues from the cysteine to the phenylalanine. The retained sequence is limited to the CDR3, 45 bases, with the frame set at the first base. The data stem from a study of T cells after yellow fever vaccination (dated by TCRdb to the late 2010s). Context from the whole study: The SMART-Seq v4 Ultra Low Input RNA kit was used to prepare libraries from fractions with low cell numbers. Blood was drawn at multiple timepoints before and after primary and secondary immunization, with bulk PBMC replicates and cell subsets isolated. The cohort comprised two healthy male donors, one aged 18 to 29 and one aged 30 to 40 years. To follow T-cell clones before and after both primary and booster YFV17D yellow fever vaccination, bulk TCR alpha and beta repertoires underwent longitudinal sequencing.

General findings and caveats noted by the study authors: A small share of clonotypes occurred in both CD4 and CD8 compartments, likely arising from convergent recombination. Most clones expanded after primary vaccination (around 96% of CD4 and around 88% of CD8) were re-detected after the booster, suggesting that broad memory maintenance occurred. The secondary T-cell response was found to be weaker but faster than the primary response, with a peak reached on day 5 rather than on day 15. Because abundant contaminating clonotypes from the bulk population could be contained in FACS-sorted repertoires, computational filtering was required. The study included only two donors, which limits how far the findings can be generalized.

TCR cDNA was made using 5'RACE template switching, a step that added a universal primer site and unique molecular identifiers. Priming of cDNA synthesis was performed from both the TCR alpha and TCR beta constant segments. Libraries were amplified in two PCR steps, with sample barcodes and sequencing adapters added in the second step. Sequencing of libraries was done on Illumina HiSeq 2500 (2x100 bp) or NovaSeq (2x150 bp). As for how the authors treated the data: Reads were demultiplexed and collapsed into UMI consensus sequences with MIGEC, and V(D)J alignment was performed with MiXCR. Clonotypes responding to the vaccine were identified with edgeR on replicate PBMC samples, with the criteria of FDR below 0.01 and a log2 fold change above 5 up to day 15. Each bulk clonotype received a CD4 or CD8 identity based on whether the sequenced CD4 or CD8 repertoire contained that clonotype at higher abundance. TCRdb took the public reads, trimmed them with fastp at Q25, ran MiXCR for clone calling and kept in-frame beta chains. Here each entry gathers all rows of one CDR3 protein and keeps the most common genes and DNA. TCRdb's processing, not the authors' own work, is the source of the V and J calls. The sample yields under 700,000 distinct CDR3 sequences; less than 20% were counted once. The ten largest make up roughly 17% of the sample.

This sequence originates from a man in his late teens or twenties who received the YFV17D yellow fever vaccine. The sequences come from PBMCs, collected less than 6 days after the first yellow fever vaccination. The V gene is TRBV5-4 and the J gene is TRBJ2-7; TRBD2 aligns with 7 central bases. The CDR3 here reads CASSGGERGNYEQYF. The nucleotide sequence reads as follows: TGTGCCAGCAGCGGTGGGGAGCGGGGAAACTACGAGCAGTACTTC.